The clone carrying this T cell receptor (beta chain) was picked up many times. What it binds is not known. The entry originates in a study of T cells in Graves' hyperthyroidism and ophthalmopathy. Looking at the study overall: Once the initial diagnosis was made, peripheral blood was obtained before any treatment. Study results and limitations: Ophthalmopathy, as predicted by the model, came a median roughly 6.5 months after the prediction.

This CDR3 has 15 amino acids. Germline V gene lookup returns CDR1 SGHRS and CDR2 YFSETQ. With 4 bases removed from V and 2 bases from J, the gap between germline ends came to 14 bases. Any symptoms of ophthalmopathy came after the first hyperthyroidism diagnosis, from which the blood sample dates. From RNA transcripts, TCR beta CDR3 regions were amplified. HTBI primers were the set used in a first-round RT-PCR of the TCR CDR3. TCRdb fed the multiplex PCR reads into MiXCR, producing one record per CDR3 protein. This sample yields about 290,000 distinct CDR3 sequences, of which about 14% are seen a single time; approximately 7.8% belongs to the top ten.

This receptor was obtained from a woman younger than 45 with Graves' hyperthyroidism that later progressed to Graves' ophthalmopathy. This rearrangement joins TRBV5-1 to TRBJ2-3; D is unclear. Sequences were obtained from blood. The DNA for the CDR3 is TGCGCCAGCAGCCTGGCTCCAGCGACCACAGATACGCAGTATTTT. Amino acids: CASSLAPATTDTQYF.